This TCR beta chain was documented in a study of cytomegalovirus exposure and HLA in healthy donors. The study sampled nominally healthy donors, though unrecorded immune exposures were likely. Overall study results and limits: One variant, a missense change in DCLRE1C, was linked in a later analysis to TCR beta V- and J-gene trimming.

In regard to this clone: Its antigen is currently unknown.

Amplification used 60 Vbeta primers and 13 Jbeta primers. Original handling: Later, roughly 86 million unique TCR beta chains were counted in an analysis, and some 11 million of them were shared. Assay: immunoSEQ multiplex PCR; the TCRdb copy retains only in-frame clones and omits some. V and J calls and clone size are as listed in that table; D and trimming were resolved from the DNA. The sample yields fewer than 55,000 clones, around 58% seen once. The clonotype originates from a man between 60 and 75 years old in good health and CMV-seropositive. Specimen: PBMCs.

The CDR3 here is CSVESQGGYEQYF. CDR3 sequence (DNA): TGCAGCGTTGAAAGCCAGGGGGGCTACGAGCAGTACTTC. The V call is TRBV29-1, the J call TRBJ2-7; D may be TRBD1 (7 bases). V was shortened by 2 bases and J by 3 bases, with 11 bases between the two germline ends. There are 13 residues in the CDR3. Germline-derived CDR1 and CDR2 are SQVTM and ANQGSEA.